This T cell receptor (beta chain) emerged from a study of OX40 agonist ivuxolimab in advanced cancers. Study-wide context: It was ivuxolimab, an agonistic anti-OX40 (CD134) antibody, that patients were treated with. Overall study findings and caveats: CD8+ T cells averaged more expanded clones than CD4+.

Autoimmune disease history or systemic immunosuppression disqualified patients. Method: immunoSEQ multiplex PCR; TCRdb's copy keeps in-frame clones and lacks some. The table lists 9,000 to 13,000 clones, 75% to 90% of them singletons. The CDR3 contains 14 residues. V dropped 8 bases and J dropped 0; count of bases not matched to a gene: 6. The germline V gene has CDR1 SNHLY and CDR2 FYNNEI. A remark on this clone: The antigen is undetermined.

The chain is built from TRBV2 and TRBJ2-5, with 7 positions matching TRBD1. The sequencing used CD4+ or CD8+ T cells sorted from blood, collected in a trial of the OX40 agonist ivuxolimab. The sequence was collected from an adult with an advanced solid tumor such as melanoma, head and neck, liver or kidney cancer. CDR3 coding DNA: TGTGCCAGCTGGCAGGGGGAGTACCAAGAGACCCAGTACTTC. Residues: CASWQGEYQETQYF.